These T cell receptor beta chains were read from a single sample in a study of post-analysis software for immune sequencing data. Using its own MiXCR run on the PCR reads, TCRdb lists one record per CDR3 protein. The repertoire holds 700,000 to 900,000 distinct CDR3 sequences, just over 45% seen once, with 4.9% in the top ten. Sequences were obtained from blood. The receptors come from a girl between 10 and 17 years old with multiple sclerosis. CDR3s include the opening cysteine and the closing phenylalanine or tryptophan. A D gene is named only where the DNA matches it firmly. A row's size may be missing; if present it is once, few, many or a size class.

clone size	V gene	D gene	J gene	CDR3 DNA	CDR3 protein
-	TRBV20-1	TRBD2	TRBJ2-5	TGCAGTGCTAGAGCGCCAACCGGGTCTAGCGGGTTTAAAGAGACCCAGTACTTC	CSARAPTGSSGFKETQYF
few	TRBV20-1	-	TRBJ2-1	TGCAGTGCTAGAGAGTCACTAGACAATGAGCAGTTCTTC	CSARESLDNEQFF
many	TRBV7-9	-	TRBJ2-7	TGTGCCAGCAGCTTAGGGAGAGGGGAGCAGTACTTC	CASSLGRGEQYF
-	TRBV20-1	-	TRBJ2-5	TGCAGTGCTCTCCGGGAGACCCAGTACTTC	CSALRETQYF
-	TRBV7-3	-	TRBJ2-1	TGTGCCAGCAGCTTAACGGGTGGAGGCGGGCGCTCCTACAATGAGCAGTTCTTC	CASSLTGGGGRSYNEQFF
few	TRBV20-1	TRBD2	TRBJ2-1	TGCAGTGCTTTCGGGAACCCCACTAGCGGAAGACACAATGAGCAGTTCTTC	CSAFGNPTSGRHNEQFF
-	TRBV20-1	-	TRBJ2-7	TGCAGTCCGACCCCTCCACTCCTCTACGAGCAGTACTTC	CSPTPPLLYEQYF
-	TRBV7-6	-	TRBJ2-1	TGTGCCAGCAGCTTAGCGGCAGGTCGCGGCCATGAGCAGTTCTTC	CASSLAAGRGHEQFF
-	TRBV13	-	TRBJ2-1	TGTGCCAGCAGCTTAAGGAGAGCCAGTGGGAATGAGCAGTTCTTC	CASSLRRASGNEQFF
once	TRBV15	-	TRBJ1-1	TGTGCCACCAGCAGAGAAGGCCAGTGGGGCGTAAGGAATTCTGAAGCTTTCTTT	CATSREGQWGVRNSEAFF
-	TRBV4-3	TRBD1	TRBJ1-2	TGCGCCAGCAGCCAGGCCGGGACAGGGGACTATGGCTACACCTTC	CASSQAGTGDYGYTF
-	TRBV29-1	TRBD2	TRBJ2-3	TGCAGCGTCGTAGCGGGAGAGATGGGAGATACGCAGTATTTT	CSVVAGEMGDTQYF
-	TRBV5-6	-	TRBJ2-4	TGTGCCAGCAGCTCGATAGGACAGTCAGACATTCAGTACTTC	CASSSIGQSDIQYF
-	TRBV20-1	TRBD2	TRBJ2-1	TGCAGTGCTAGGGGGGCTAGCGGGAGCTGGGGGGAGCAGTTCTTC	CSARGASGSWGEQFF
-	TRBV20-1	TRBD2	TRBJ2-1	TGCAGTGCCGACCCCCTACTAGCGGGTAGAGATGAGCAGTTCTTC	CSADPLLAGRDEQFF
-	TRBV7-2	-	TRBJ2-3	TGTGCCAGCAGCTTGGGACGGGAGTACACAGATACGCAGTATTTT	CASSLGREYTDTQYF
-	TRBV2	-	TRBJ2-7	TGTGCCAGCAGTGACACAAGCTTTTCGTACGGGCAGTACTTC	CASSDTSFSYGQYF
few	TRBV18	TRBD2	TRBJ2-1	TGTGCCAGCTCACCACCCGGCGCGGGAGCCATGGTGGGTGAGCAGTTCTTC	CASSPPGAGAMVGEQFF
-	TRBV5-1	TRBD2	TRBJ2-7	TGCGCCAGCAGCTTGCCACAGGGACTAGCGGGAGAAGCCGAGCAGTACTTC	CASSLPQGLAGEAEQYF